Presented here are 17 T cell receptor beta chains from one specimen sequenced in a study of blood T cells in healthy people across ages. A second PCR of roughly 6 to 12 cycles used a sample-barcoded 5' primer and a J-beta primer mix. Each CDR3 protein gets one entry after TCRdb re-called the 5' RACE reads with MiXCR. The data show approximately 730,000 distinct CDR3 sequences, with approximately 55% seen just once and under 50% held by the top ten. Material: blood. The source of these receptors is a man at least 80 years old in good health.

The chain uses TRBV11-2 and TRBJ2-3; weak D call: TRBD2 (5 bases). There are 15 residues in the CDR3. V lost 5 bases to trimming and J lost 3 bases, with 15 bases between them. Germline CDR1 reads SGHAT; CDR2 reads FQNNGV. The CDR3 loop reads CASSPFDRETDTQYF. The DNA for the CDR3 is TGTGCCAGCAGCCCATTTGATAGGGAGACAGATACGCAGTATTTT.

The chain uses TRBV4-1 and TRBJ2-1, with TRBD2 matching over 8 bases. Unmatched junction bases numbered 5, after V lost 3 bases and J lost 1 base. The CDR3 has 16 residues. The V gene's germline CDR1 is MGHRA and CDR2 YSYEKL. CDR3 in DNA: TGCGCCAGCAGCCATGGACGCGGGAGGTCCTACAATGAGCAGTTCTTC. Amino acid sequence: CASSHGRGRSYNEQFF.

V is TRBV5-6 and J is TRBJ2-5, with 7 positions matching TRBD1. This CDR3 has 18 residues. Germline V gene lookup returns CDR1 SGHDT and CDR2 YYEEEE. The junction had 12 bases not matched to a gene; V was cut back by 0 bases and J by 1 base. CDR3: CASSLVSGQALSQETQYF. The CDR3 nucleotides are TGTGCCAGCAGCTTGGTTAGTGGACAGGCGCTCAGCCAAGAGACCCAGTACTTC.

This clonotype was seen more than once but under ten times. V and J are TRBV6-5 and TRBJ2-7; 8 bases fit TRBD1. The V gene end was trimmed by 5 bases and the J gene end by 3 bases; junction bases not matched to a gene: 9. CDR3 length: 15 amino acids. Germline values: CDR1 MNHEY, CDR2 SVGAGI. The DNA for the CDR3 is TGTGCCAGCAGTCCAAACATCGGACAGGGCTACGAGCAGTACTTC. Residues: CASSPNIGQGYEQYF.

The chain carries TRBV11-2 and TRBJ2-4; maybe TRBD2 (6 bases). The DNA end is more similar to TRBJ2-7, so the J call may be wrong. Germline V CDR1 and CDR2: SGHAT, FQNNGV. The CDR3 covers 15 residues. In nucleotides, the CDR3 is TGTGCCAGCAGCTTATGGGAACGGGGGATCTACGAGCAGTACTTC. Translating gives CASSLWERGIYEQYF.

The CDR3 loop is CASSPISGTNTGELFF. The CDR3 DNA is TGTGCCAGCAGTCCGATAAGCGGGACGAACACCGGGGAGCTGTTTTTT. This rearrangement joins TRBV27 to TRBJ2-2; TRBD2 agrees at 7 bases. With 5 bases clipped from V and 0 bases from J, the junction kept 6 bases outside the gene matches. The CDR3 has 16 amino acids. Per germline, CDR1 MNHEY and CDR2 SMNVEV (reference sequence).

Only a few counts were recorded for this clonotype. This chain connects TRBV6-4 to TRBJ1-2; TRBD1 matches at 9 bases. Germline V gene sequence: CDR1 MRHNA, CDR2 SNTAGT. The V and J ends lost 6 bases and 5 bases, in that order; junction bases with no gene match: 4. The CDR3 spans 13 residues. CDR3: CASRPGQGYGYTF. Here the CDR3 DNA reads TGTGCCAGCAGACCGGGACAGGGTTATGGCTACACCTTC.

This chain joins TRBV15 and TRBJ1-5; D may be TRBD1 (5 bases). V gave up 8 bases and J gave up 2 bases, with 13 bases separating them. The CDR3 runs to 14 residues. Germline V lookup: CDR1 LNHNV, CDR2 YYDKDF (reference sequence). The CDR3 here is CATEAGGGNQPQHF. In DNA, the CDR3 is TGTGCCACCGAGGCGGGGGGGGGCAATCAGCCCCAGCATTTT.

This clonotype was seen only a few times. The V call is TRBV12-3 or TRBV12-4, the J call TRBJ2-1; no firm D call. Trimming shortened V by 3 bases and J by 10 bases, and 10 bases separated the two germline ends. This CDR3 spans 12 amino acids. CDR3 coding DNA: TGTGCCAGCAGTTTCCAGGCCCGCGAGCAGTTCTTC. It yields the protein CASSFQAREQFF.

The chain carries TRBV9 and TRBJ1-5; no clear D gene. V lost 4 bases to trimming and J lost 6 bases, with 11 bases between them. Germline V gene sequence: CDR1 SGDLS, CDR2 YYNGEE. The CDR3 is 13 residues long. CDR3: CASSRDPSQPQHF. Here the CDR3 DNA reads TGTGCCAGCAGCCGCGATCCCAGTCAGCCCCAGCATTTT.

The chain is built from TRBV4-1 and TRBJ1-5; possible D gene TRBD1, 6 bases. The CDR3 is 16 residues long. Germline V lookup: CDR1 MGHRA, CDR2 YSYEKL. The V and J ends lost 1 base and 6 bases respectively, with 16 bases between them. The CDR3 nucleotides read TGCGCCAGCAGCCAAGGGGCTCGGGGGCTAACTCAGCCCCAGCATTTT. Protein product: CASSQGARGLTQPQHF.

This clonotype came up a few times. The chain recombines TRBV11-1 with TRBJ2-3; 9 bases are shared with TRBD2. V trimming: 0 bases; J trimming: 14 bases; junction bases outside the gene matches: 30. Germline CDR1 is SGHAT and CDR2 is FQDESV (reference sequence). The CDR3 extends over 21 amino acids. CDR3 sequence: CASSLALARGGSGGSHRYAYF. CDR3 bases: TGTGCCAGCAGCTTAGCCCTGGCCAGGGGAGGTAGCGGGGGCTCGCACAGATACGCGTATTTT. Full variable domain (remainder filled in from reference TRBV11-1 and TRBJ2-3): EAEVAQSPRYKITEKSQAVAFWCDPISGHATLYWYRQILGQGPELLVQFQDESVVDDSQLPKDRFSAERLKGVDSTLKIQPAELGDSAMYLCASSLALARGGSGGSHRYAYFGPGTRLTVL.

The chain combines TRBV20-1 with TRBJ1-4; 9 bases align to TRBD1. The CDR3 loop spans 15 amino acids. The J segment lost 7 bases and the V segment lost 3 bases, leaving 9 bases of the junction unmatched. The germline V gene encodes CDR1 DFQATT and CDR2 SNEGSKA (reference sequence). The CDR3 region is CSASPLTGGVEKLFF. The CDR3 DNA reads TGCAGTGCTAGTCCTCTGACAGGGGGAGTTGAAAAACTGTTTTTT.

CDR3 sequence: CASSHFGDSSYEQYF. For the CDR3, the DNA is TGCGCCAGCAGCCACTTTGGGGATTCCTCCTACGAGCAGTACTTC. The rearrangement joins TRBV4-1 to TRBJ2-7; D remains unclear. Trimming took off 3 bases at V and 0 bases at J, with 12 bases between the two ends. The CDR3 is 15 residues long. Germline V gene sequence: CDR1 MGHRA, CDR2 YSYEKL.

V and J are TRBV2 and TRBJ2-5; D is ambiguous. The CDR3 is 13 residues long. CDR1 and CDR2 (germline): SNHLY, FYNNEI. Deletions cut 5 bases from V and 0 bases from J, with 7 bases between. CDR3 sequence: CASSSRNQETQYF. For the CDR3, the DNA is TGTGCCAGCAGTTCCAGGAACCAAGAGACCCAGTACTTC.

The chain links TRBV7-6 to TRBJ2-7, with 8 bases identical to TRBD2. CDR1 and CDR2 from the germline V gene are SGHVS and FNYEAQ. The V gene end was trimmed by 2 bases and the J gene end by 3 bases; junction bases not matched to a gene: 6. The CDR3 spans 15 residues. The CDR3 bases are TGTGCCAGCAGCTTACTACCTAGCGGGCACTACGAGCAGTACTTC. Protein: CASSLLPSGHYEQYF.

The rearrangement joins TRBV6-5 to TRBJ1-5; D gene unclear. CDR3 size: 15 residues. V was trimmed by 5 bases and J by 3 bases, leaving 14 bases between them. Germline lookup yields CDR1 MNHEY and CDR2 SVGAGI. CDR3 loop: CASSGLSGDNQPQHF. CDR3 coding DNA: TGTGCCAGCAGTGGACTGTCCGGCGACAATCAGCCCCAGCATTTT.